Listed below are T cell receptor beta chains from one sample, sequenced in a study of blood T cell repertoires in COVID-19. Assay used: immunoSEQ multiplex PCR; TCRdb lists only in-frame clones, some missing. The sample contains 97,000 or so clones, roughly 82% of which appear only once. The sequenced sample consisted of peripheral blood. The receptors were gathered from a man between 65 and 85 years old with active or convalescent COVID-19. Both conserved end residues are part of each CDR3. The D gene is left open where the match is weak. Clone sizes are given selectively: once, few, many, or a class where the clone is expanded.

>TRBJ2-1|TRBV18|-|-
TGTGCCAGCTCACCAGATACGAGAACGACCTACAATGAGCAGTTCTTC
CASSPDTRTTYNEQFF
>TRBJ1-6|TRBV9|-|-
TGTGCCAGCAGCGTAAGGACAGAGTTCAATTCACCCCTCCACTTT
CASSVRTEFNSPLHF
>TRBJ2-7|TRBV9|TRBD2|-
TGTGCCAGCAGCGTAGGTGGTGGCGGGGGATATTACGAGCAGTACTTC
CASSVGGGGGYYEQYF
>TRBJ2-5|TRBV9|TRBD1|-
TGTGCCAGCAGCGTAGAGGGGGACAGGGGAGATGAGACCCAGTACTTC
CASSVEGDRGDETQYF
>TRBJ2-6|TRBV19|-|-
TGTGCCAGTAGTATCCCCAAAGGGGCGGCCAACGTCCTGACTTTC
CASSIPKGAANVLTF
>TRBJ2-1|TRBV5-5|TRBD2|-
TGTGCCAGCAGGATTAGCGGGGGGAGAACGAGCTCCTACAATGAGCAGTTCTTC
CASRISGGRTSSYNEQFF
>TRBJ1-1|TRBV18|TRBD1|-
TGTGCCAGCTCACCACCGTCGAGGGGGCGGTTCGGGAACACTGAAGCTTTCTTT
CASSPPSRGRFGNTEAFF
>TRBJ2-5|TRBV25-1|-|few
TGTGCCAGCAGTGAGTTGGGTCGGGAGCAAGAGACCCAGTACTTC
CASSELGREQETQYF
>TRBJ1-5|TRBV6-1|TRBD1|-
TGTGCCAGCAGTGGACAGGGACTTTCTAATAGCAATCAGCCCCAGCATTTT
CASSGQGLSNSNQPQHF
>TRBJ2-5|TRBV28|-|-
TGTGCCAGCAGTTCGACAGCTGAAGAGACCCAGTACTTC
CASSSTAEETQYF
>TRBJ1-1|TRBV6-5|-|-
TGTGCCAGCAGTTACGCGATAACAGGGAATCCCACTGAAGCTTTCTTT
CASSYAITGNPTEAFF
>TRBJ1-6|TRBV19|-|-
TGTGCCAGTAGTAGGACACTGAATTCACCCCTCCACTTT
CASSRTLNSPLHF
>TRBJ1-1|TRBV30|TRBD1|-
TGTGCCTGGAGATCGGACAGGGGTAGGGCTGAAGCTTTCTTT
CAWRSDRGRAEAFF
>TRBJ1-6|TRBV11-2|-|once
TGTGCCAGCAGCTCAAGACATAGCTCCTATAATTCACCCCTCCACTTT
CASSSRHSSYNSPLHF
>TRBJ1-1|TRBV18|TRBD1|-
TGTGCCAGCTCACCACCGATGGGACAGGGGGATGCAGCTTTCTTT
CASSPPMGQGDAAFF
>TRBJ2-7|TRBV5-1|TRBD1|-
TGCGCCAGCAGCCCCGGGACAGTTTACGAGCAGTACTTC
CASSPGTVYEQYF
>TRBJ2-7|TRBV5-1|TRBD1|-
TGCGCCAGCAGCTTGGCCGGCAGGGGGTCTTCCTACGAGCAGTACTTC
CASSLAGRGSSYEQYF
>TRBJ1-1|TRBV7-2|-|once
TGTGCCAGCAACACAGGGAGCGGTGAAGCTTTCTTT
CASNTGSGEAFF
>TRBJ1-3|TRBV7-9|-|-
TGTGCCAGCAGCCCTGACAGCTCTGGAAACACCATATATTTT
CASSPDSSGNTIYF
>TRBJ1-5|TRBV2|TRBD1|-
TGTGCCAGCAGCCCCGGACAGGGCTATCAGCCCCAGCATTTT
CASSPGQGYQPQHF
>TRBJ2-7|TRBV11-3|-|-
TGTGCCAGCAGCTGGGCAGTTTCCTACGAGCAGTACTTC
CASSWAVSYEQYF
>TRBJ2-7|TRBV21-1|-|-
TGTGCCAGCAGCAAAGATCCCCTAGCGGGTCGCCGCGAGCAGTACTTC
CASSKDPLAGRREQYF
>TRBJ2-1|TRBV30|TRBD2|-
TGTGCCTGGAGGGGCGGTCGAGGAGCGGGGGGGCTTAATGAGCAGTTCTTC
CAWRGGRGAGGLNEQFF
>TRBJ2-5|TRBV18|-|-
TGTGCCAGCTCACCACGGACAGGGCGGGGGGAGACCCAGTACTTC
CASSPRTGRGETQYF
>TRBJ2-5|TRBV13|TRBD1|-
TGTGCCAGCAGTGGACAGGGGGACGGGACCCAGTACTTC
CASSGQGDGTQYF
>TRBJ2-7|TRBV7-9|-|-
TGTGCCAGCAGCTTAAGTAGTTCTCCTTCCTACGAGCAGTACTTC
CASSLSSSPSYEQYF
>TRBJ2-5|TRBV7-8|TRBD2|-
TGTGCCAGCACTCTAGCGGGGGGGCCAGAGACCCAGTACTTC
CASTLAGGPETQYF
>TRBJ2-7|TRBV2|-|-
TGTGCCAGCAGTGTAGGCCGGGGTCAGACTACTTCCTACGAGCAGTACTTC
CASSVGRGQTTSYEQYF
>TRBJ2-7|TRBV5-1|TRBD1|-
TGCGCCAGCAGCTCAGGACAGGGGAAGGGCGAGCAGTACTTC
CASSSGQGKGEQYF
>TRBJ2-1|TRBV7-9|-|-
TGTGCCAGCAGCCCCCGAAGGCGGGGTTCCAATGAGCAGTTCTTC
CASSPRRRGSNEQFF
>TRBJ2-2|TRBV6-5|TRBD1|-
TGTGCCAGCAGAGGACAGGGCAACACCGGGGAGCTGTTTTTT
CASRGQGNTGELFF
>TRBJ2-7|TRBV7-9|-|-
TGTGCCAGCAGCTTGAGTTTCGAGCAGTACTTC
CASSLSFEQYF
>TRBJ2-4|TRBV6-4|-|-
TGTACCGTGCTAGCGTTACTAGCCAAAAACATTCAGTACTTC
CTVLALLAKNIQYF
>TRBJ1-1|TRBV2|TRBD1|-
TGTGCCAGCAGTGAGAGGGACAGAAACACTGAAGCTTTCTTT
CASSERDRNTEAFF
>TRBJ1-1|TRBV6-5|TRBD1|-
TGTGCCAGCAGTTACCAGCGGACAGGGCGAACTGAAGCTTTCTTT
CASSYQRTGRTEAFF
>TRBJ1-5|TRBV2|-|-
TGTGCCAGCAGTGAGGTCCCGGGAGCGCCCCTTCAGCCCCAGCATTTT
CASSEVPGAPLQPQHF
>TRBJ2-4|TRBV2|TRBD2|-
TGTGCCAGCAGTGCAAGGGGAGGGTGGAACATTCAGTACTTC
CASSARGGWNIQYF
>TRBJ2-6|TRBV5-6|-|-
TGTGCCAGCAGCTCGGTCAGCCAGGCCTTCTCTGGGGCCAACGTCCTGACTTTC
CASSSVSQAFSGANVLTF
>TRBJ2-5|TRBV19|TRBD2|-
TGTGCCAGTAGTATTACGGGGCAACGGGGGGGCCGGGAGACCCAGTACTTC
CASSITGQRGGRETQYF
>TRBJ1-5|TRBV2|-|-
TGTGCCAGCAAGGAGAACTATAGCAATCAGCCCCAGCATTTT
CASKENYSNQPQHF